This T cell receptor beta chain was documented in a study of shared clonotypes between healthy human individuals. Overall study results and limits: In contrast to clonotypes shared by all four donors, non-shared clonotypes had lower generation probabilities.

This table comes from immunoSEQ multiplex PCR, and its TCRdb copy is limited to in-frame clones, with some not included. Seen here are around 1.9 million clones, about 92% observed once, and the top ten hold over 1.5%. As concerns this clone: Its target is unknown. The same CDR3 also results from other DNA sequences found in this sample.

Germline-derived CDR1 and CDR2 are SGHRS and YFSETQ. V was clipped by 0 bases and J by 1 base; unmatched bases: 1. The CDR3 runs to 14 residues. Naive-designated CD8 cells lacked CD45RO, were positively enriched for CCR7, and omitted terminally differentiated effector memory CD45RA+ cells. Sequencing was done on a sample of naive CD8+ T cells from PBMCs. V is TRBV5-1 and J is TRBJ2-7, with 7 bases aligning to TRBD1. The source of this sequence is a man aged 18 to 29 in good health. Some clones in this sample may be carry-over from other donors' samples. CDR3 nucleotide sequence: TGCGCCAGCAGCTTGGAGGGGGCGTCCTACGAGCAGTACTTC. Its translation: CASSLEGASYEQYF.